These T cell receptor beta chains were read from a single sample in a study of shared clonotypes between healthy human individuals. Method: immunoSEQ multiplex PCR; TCRdb's copy keeps in-frame clones and lacks some. This sample has 95,000 to 120,000 clones, with 65% to 75% found just once. The specimen was memory CD8+ T cells sorted from blood. These receptors were taken from a woman between 25 and 40 years old in good health. CDR3s include the opening cysteine and the closing phenylalanine or tryptophan. D genes are given only for firm matches. Not all rows give a size; the values are once, few, many and, for expanded clones, a class.

-,TRBV25-1,TRBJ2-5,-,CASSESDPRETQYF,TGTGCCAGCAGTGAATCGGATCCTCGAGAGACCCAGTACTTC
-,TRBV28,TRBJ1-5,few,CASSPTGNQPQHF,TGTGCCAGCAGTCCAACTGGTAATCAGCCCCAGCATTTT
TRBD2,TRBV6-1,TRBJ2-1,few,CASSDASGRPSEQFF,TGTGCCAGCAGTGATGCTAGCGGGAGGCCTAGTGAGCAGTTCTTC
-,TRBV5-4,TRBJ1-1,once,CASSPQGGSPMNTEAFF,TGTGCCAGCAGCCCCCAGGGTGGCAGCCCCATGAACACTGAAGCTTTCTTT
-,TRBV11-2,TRBJ2-3,-,CASSITTGADTQYF,TGTGCCAGCAGCATAACCACCGGAGCAGATACGCAGTATTTT
TRBD1,TRBV25-1,TRBJ2-1,few,CASRPGQGFNEQFF,TGTGCCAGCAGGCCGGGACAGGGTTTCAATGAGCAGTTCTTC
-,TRBV5-1,TRBJ2-2,-,CASASLTGELFF,TGCGCCTCGGCTAGCCTCACCGGGGAGCTGTTTTTT
TRBD2,TRBV27,TRBJ2-3,-,CASSFPSGRVNSTDTQYF,TGTGCCAGCAGTTTCCCCAGCGGGAGGGTTAATAGCACAGATACGCAGTATTTT
-,TRBV18,TRBJ1-1,-,CASSPPKGRELTEAFF,TGTGCCAGCTCACCACCGAAGGGACGGGAGCTAACTGAAGCTTTCTTT
TRBD1,TRBV6-5,TRBJ1-1,once,CASRQGALGEAFF,TGTGCCAGCAGACAGGGGGCCCTCGGTGAAGCTTTCTTT
-,TRBV18,TRBJ1-2,-,CASSPPGGDYGYTF,TGTGCCAGCTCACCACCCGGCGGAGACTATGGCTACACCTTC
-,TRBV27,TRBJ2-7,-,CASSFTQGPYEQYF,TGTGCCAGCAGTTTTACACAGGGTCCCTACGAGCAGTACTTC
TRBD1,TRBV28,TRBJ1-2,-,CASSFRGSIYGYTF,TGTGCCAGCAGTTTCAGGGGGAGTATCTATGGCTACACCTTC
-,TRBV18,TRBJ1-2,-,CASSPPNQGREGYTF,TGTGCCAGCTCACCACCTAACCAGGGGCGGGAAGGCTACACCTTC
-,TRBV20-1,TRBJ2-7,-,CSTRRFYEQYF,TGCAGTACTCGGCGGTTCTACGAGCAGTACTTC
-,TRBV9,TRBJ1-3,-,CASSVMEGASGNTIYF,TGTGCCAGCAGCGTAATGGAGGGCGCCTCTGGAAACACCATATATTTT